Described below is a single T cell receptor (beta chain) sequence and its context. The antigen remains undetermined. These data come from a study of vaccination effects on CD4 cells after COVID-19. TCRdb's copy holds only in-frame clones and misses some; the assay was immunoSEQ multiplex PCR. Of around 30,000 clones listed, 65% are singletons. Trimming left V 2 bases short and J 3 bases short, with 13 bases between. The CDR3 has 16 amino acids. Germline CDR1 reads SNHLY; CDR2 reads FYNNEI. Study outcomes and limitations: Clonal contraction was marked in infection- and vaccine-induced clones late after vaccination. The study dataset contains few convalescent patients and includes no early post-infection timepoints.

With roughly nine days of culture completed, CD4+ T cells were isolated. Nucleocapsid antibody tests were negative, and the vaccine recipients had no prior SARS-CoV-2 infection. Cultures got half-medium changes with IL-2 on days 3 and 7. Sequencing used CD4+ T cells from PBMCs cultured without peptide, obtained before COVID-19 vaccination. The sequence was collected from a human donor who received a COVID-19 vaccine. This chain links TRBV2 with TRBJ1-4, with D tentatively TRBD1 (6 bases). CDR3 loop: CASSETGANSNEKLFF. CDR3 coding DNA: TGTGCCAGCAGTGAAACGGGGGCGAATTCTAATGAAAAACTGTTTTTT.